The present T cell receptor beta chain was sequenced within a study of OX40 agonist ivuxolimab in advanced cancers. Study summary: Treatment received earlier with anti-PD-1, anti-PD-L1 or anti-CTLA-4 agents was allowed, and around 36% had some.

Only in-frame clones appear in the TCRdb table, and some are missing; sequencing was by immunoSEQ multiplex PCR. The sample holds 65,000 to 70,000 clones, about nine tenths seen once. Study-wide findings and caveats: Among the lowest peripheral clonal expansion occurred in 0.1-3.0 mg/kg partial responders. Both blood CD4+ and CD8+ T cells showed clonal growth by week 6 at 0.1 to 3.0 mg/kg.

The germline gives CDR1 LNHDA, CDR2 SQIVND (reference sequence). V lost 5 bases, J lost 10 bases, and 11 bases lay in between. The CDR3 is 12 residues long. With respect to this clone: Its antigen is undetermined.

The rearrangement uses TRBV19 and TRBJ1-4, with D possibly being TRBD1 (5 bases). The sequenced sample was CD4+ or CD8+ T cells sorted from blood, obtained in a trial of the OX40 agonist ivuxolimab. The clonotype originates from an adult with an advanced solid tumor such as melanoma, head and neck, liver or kidney cancer. The chain's CDR3 is CASSSHGGKLFF. The DNA for the CDR3 is TGTGCCAGTAGTTCGCATGGGGGAAAACTGTTTTTT.